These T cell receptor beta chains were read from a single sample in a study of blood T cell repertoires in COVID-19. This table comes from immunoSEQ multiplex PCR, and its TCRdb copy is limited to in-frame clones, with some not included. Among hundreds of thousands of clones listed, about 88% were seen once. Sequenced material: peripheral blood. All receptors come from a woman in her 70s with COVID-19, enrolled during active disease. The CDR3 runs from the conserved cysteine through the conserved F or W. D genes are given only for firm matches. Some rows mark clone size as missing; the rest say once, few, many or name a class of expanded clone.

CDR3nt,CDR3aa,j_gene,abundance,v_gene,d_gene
TGTGCCAGCAGCTTCGGGGGGACCTCCGTCATATATGGCTACACCTTC,CASSFGGTSVIYGYTF,TRBJ1-2,-,TRBV7-9,-
TGTGCCAGCAGCCAATCCAGGGGGCTGGGTGAAGCTTTCTTT,CASSQSRGLGEAFF,TRBJ1-1,once,TRBV3-1/TRBV3-2,TRBD1
TGCAGCGCCGACAGGGGGAACACTGAAGCTTTCTTT,CSADRGNTEAFF,TRBJ1-1,few,TRBV29-1,TRBD1
TGTGCCACCAGCAGCGAGGGAATCAGCAATCAGCCCCAGCATTTT,CATSSEGISNQPQHF,TRBJ1-5,-,TRBV15,-
TGTGCCAGCAGCTATACCGGGACAGGCGCCTACGAGCAGTACTTC,CASSYTGTGAYEQYF,TRBJ2-7,-,TRBV7-2,TRBD1
TGTGCCAGCAGTTTAATAGGGACAGCGAACACTGAAGCTTTCTTT,CASSLIGTANTEAFF,TRBJ1-1,-,TRBV27,TRBD1
TGTGCCAGCAGCCCGGGACTAGGGAGCTCCTACGAGCAGTACTTC,CASSPGLGSSYEQYF,TRBJ2-7,-,TRBV9,TRBD2
TGTGCCAGCAGCTTGGAGGAGCGCTACGAGCAGTACTTC,CASSLEERYEQYF,TRBJ2-7,-,TRBV5-5,-
TGTGCCAGCAGCCCTCTCGGGAGGGAGAATGGCTACACCTTC,CASSPLGRENGYTF,TRBJ1-2,once,TRBV5-6,-
TGTGCCAGTAGTCCGCCCGGGACAGGGGGTGAAAAACTGTTTTTT,CASSPPGTGGEKLFF,TRBJ1-4,-,TRBV19,TRBD1
TGTGCCAGCCGGCTCGGCGGGAGAATGGAGCAGTACTTC,CASRLGGRMEQYF,TRBJ2-7,-,TRBV12-3/TRBV12-4,TRBD2
TGCGCCAGCAGCTGGGTGGAAACCGCAGGGTCTGGAAACACCATATATTTT,CASSWVETAGSGNTIYF,TRBJ1-3,-,TRBV5-1,-
TGTGCCAGCAGCTCGAAAGGGACTGTATACAATGAGCAGTTCTTC,CASSSKGTVYNEQFF,TRBJ2-1,-,TRBV7-3,-
TGTGCCAGCAGGCCAGCGACAGGGGGCAACGAGCAGTACTTC,CASRPATGGNEQYF,TRBJ2-7,-,TRBV28,TRBD1
TGTGCCAGCAGGGACAGGGAGGTAATCAACTATGGCTACACCTTC,CASRDREVINYGYTF,TRBJ1-2,-,TRBV19,TRBD1
TGTGCCAGCAGCTTGGGTCTTCTAGCGGGGGGCCAAGAGACCCAGTACTTC,CASSLGLLAGGQETQYF,TRBJ2-5,-,TRBV5-8,TRBD2
TGTGCCAGCAGCTCCCAGCGGGGGGGTAATGAGCAGTTCTTC,CASSSQRGGNEQFF,TRBJ2-1,-,TRBV7-2,TRBD2
TGTGCCAGCAGCCAGACAAGGAACACTGAAGCTTTCTTT,CASSQTRNTEAFF,TRBJ1-1,-,TRBV4-2,-
TGTGCCACCAGCCCCCGACAGGGCTTGGGACAGCCCCAGCATTTT,CATSPRQGLGQPQHF,TRBJ1-5,once,TRBV15,TRBD1
TGTGCCAGCAGCTGGACAGGGGATGGCTACACCTTC,CASSWTGDGYTF,TRBJ1-2,many,TRBV7-9,TRBD1
TGTGCCAGTTGTAGCGCGCAAGAGACCCAGTACTTC,CASCSAQETQYF,TRBJ2-5,once,TRBV2,-
TGCGCCAGCAGCCAAGAGGGCAGTATGATTTCACCCCTCCACTTT,CASSQEGSMISPLHF,TRBJ1-6,-,TRBV4-3,-
TGCGCCAGCAGCCTCCAGCCACAGGGGTTGGACGAAAAACTGTTTTTT,CASSLQPQGLDEKLFF,TRBJ1-4,-,TRBV5-1,TRBD1
TGTGCCACCAGTGACCAGGGGAACTATGGCTACACCTTC,CATSDQGNYGYTF,TRBJ1-2,-,TRBV24-1,-
TGTGCCAGTAGCCGGTGGGGGGACAGGGGGCTCCTAAACACTGAAGCTTTCTTT,CASSRWGDRGLLNTEAFF,TRBJ1-1,-,TRBV19,TRBD1
TGCGCCAGCAGTCAAGGTACGGACAGCTCCTACGAGCAGTACTTC,CASSQGTDSSYEQYF,TRBJ2-7,-,TRBV23-1,-
TGTGCCAGCAGCCAAGGATTGATAGGGGGGGGTCTGAAAGAGACCCAGTACTTC,CASSQGLIGGGLKETQYF,TRBJ2-5,-,TRBV4-2,-
TGTGCCAGCACGGACAGGCCCGCTAATGAAAAACTGTTTTTT,CASTDRPANEKLFF,TRBJ1-4,-,TRBV6-5,TRBD1
TGTGCCAGCTCCTTCGAGGGGGCTGGCACTGAAGCTTTCTTT,CASSFEGAGTEAFF,TRBJ1-1,-,TRBV5-5,TRBD1
TGTGCCAGCAGCTGGACAGGGGAGAGAGGATATGGCTACACCTTC,CASSWTGERGYGYTF,TRBJ1-2,-,TRBV13,TRBD1
TGTGCCAGCGCACTTCGGTACGAGCAGTACTTC,CASALRYEQYF,TRBJ2-7,-,TRBV12-3/TRBV12-4,-
TGTGCCAGCAGCCTCGAGGGACGGGGAGGTGGGACCCAGTACTTC,CASSLEGRGGGTQYF,TRBJ2-5,-,TRBV7-2,-
TGTGCCAGCAGTTTCGTGGAGGGTTATAGGGGCTACACCTTC,CASSFVEGYRGYTF,TRBJ1-2,many,TRBV27,-
TGTGCCAGCTCTCCAGACAGGGGTGAATGGGGCTACACCTTC,CASSPDRGEWGYTF,TRBJ1-2,-,TRBV18,TRBD1
TGTGCCACCGGGACTAGCGGTTACGAGCAGTACTTC,CATGTSGYEQYF,TRBJ2-7,-,TRBV5-4,TRBD2
TGTGCCATCAGTGAGGACAGTTCACCCCTCCACTTT,CAISEDSSPLHF,TRBJ1-6,-,TRBV10-3,-
TGTGCCACCAGTGATTTATTCTCCTTCGATACGCAGTATTTT,CATSDLFSFDTQYF,TRBJ2-3,-,TRBV24-1,-
TGTGCCAGCGTTGGGAGTTTGTACTATGGCTACACCTTC,CASVGSLYYGYTF,TRBJ1-2,once,TRBV28,-
TGTGCCAGCAGCCAAGAGATAGAGGCCAATCAGCCCCAGCATTTT,CASSQEIEANQPQHF,TRBJ1-5,-,TRBV4-2,-
TGTGCCAGCGCAATTACAGGGAACACTGAAGCTTTCTTT,CASAITGNTEAFF,TRBJ1-1,-,TRBV2,-